What follows are 7 T cell receptor beta chains derived from one specimen sequenced in a study of blood T cell repertoires in COVID-19. The method was immunoSEQ multiplex PCR; TCRdb's version includes in-frame clones alone and lacks a portion of them. The table includes about 210,000 clones, 80% detected once. Sequencing was carried out using peripheral blood. Receptors were obtained from a man aged 60-69 years with acute or convalescent COVID-19.

The chain employs TRBV6-5 and TRBJ1-3; the D is unclear. Germline lookup yields CDR1 MNHEY and CDR2 SVGAGI. The V and J ends lost 0 bases and 4 bases respectively, with 13 bases between them. The CDR3 has 16 amino acids. Written as DNA, the CDR3 is TGTGCCAGCAGTTACTCGATAGTGGGCAGGGGAAACACCATATATTTT. Amino acid sequence: CASSYSIVGRGNTIYF.

V usage is TRBV7-8 and J usage is TRBJ1-1, with D unresolved. CDR3 length equals 13 residues. CDR1 SGHVS and CDR2 FQNEAQ come from the germline V gene. V lost 5 bases and J lost 3, with 10 bases in between. The CDR3 here is CASSLTSYTEAFF. In nucleotides, the CDR3 is TGTGCCAGCAGCCTAACGAGCTACACTGAAGCTTTCTTT.

This clone was seen a few times. V usage is TRBV10-1 and J usage is TRBJ1-4, with unresolved D. The CDR3 runs 14 residues. Germline V CDR1 and CDR2: WNHNN, SYGVQD (reference sequence). The V end was cut by 3 bases, the J end by 8 bases, with 13 bases between. DNA for the CDR3: TGCGCCAGCAGTGATGGCACCGCTAGCGAAAAACTGTTTTTT. As protein: CASSDGTASEKLFF.

The chain is built from TRBV15 and TRBJ1-2, with 10 bases aligning to TRBD1. Trimming took 2 bases from V and 8 from J; bases not matched to a gene: 5. Germline V gene data show CDR1 as LNHNV and CDR2 as YYDKDF (reference sequence). The CDR3 is 14 amino acids. CDR3 coding DNA: TGTGCCACCAGCAGACTACGGGACAGGGGCGGCTACACCTTC. Its translation: CATSRLRDRGGYTF.

On this clone: In the same sample, other DNA sequences code for this CDR3. The CDR3 protein is CASSLDGTNTEAFF. The CDR3 coding sequence is TGTGCCAGCAGCTTAGATGGTACTAACACTGAAGCTTTCTTT. The chain is built from TRBV7-9 and TRBJ1-1; D remains ambiguous. The germline V and J ends were trimmed by 1 base and 2 bases, with 8 bases remaining between them. CDR1 and CDR2 (germline): SEHNR, FQNEAQ (reference sequence). The CDR3 consists of 14 residues.

The chain joins TRBV11-2 to TRBJ1-1; 7 positions agree with TRBD1. V shed 9 bases, J shed 0 bases, and the junction held 4 bases outside the gene matches. Germline V lookup: CDR1 SGHAT, CDR2 FQNNGV. This CDR3 comprises 13 residues. The CDR3 DNA is TGTGCCAGTGTCAGGGGGATGAACACTGAAGCTTTCTTT. Translated, it gives CASVRGMNTEAFF.

This chain's CDR3 is CASDFSGNQETQYF. In DNA, the CDR3 is TGTGCCAGCGACTTCAGCGGGAACCAAGAGACCCAGTACTTC. This chain connects TRBV2 to TRBJ2-5; TRBD2 matches at 7 bases. The length of the CDR3 is 14 residues. Germline V gene sequence: CDR1 SNHLY, CDR2 FYNNEI. Trimming at V came to 8 bases and at J to 0 bases, leaving 6 bases not matched to a gene.